The 8 T cell receptor beta chains in this list originate from one sample, sequenced in a study of T-cell memory formation after mild COVID-19. TCRdb re-called the 5' RACE reads with MiXCR, one entry per CDR3 protein. The top ten hold roughly 13% of the sample, which has some 410,000 distinct CDR3 sequences, about a quarter seen once. Sequenced: PBMCs or a T cell subset sorted from them (not recorded which). The receptors originated from an adult woman who had mild COVID-19 (a few samples of this study predate the infection). Cell type and time point are not known.

This clonotype appeared a few times. This chain connects TRBV9 to TRBJ2-3; 8 nucleotides agree with TRBD2. The CDR3 consists of 18 residues. With 0 bases clipped from V and 3 bases from J, the junction kept 12 bases outside the gene matches. Germline V lookup: CDR1 SGDLS, CDR2 YYNGEE. The CDR3 here is CASSVATSGGGRTDTQYF. The DNA for the CDR3 is TGTGCCAGCAGCGTAGCTACCTCCGGTGGCGGGAGGACAGATACGCAGTATTTT.

This clonotype was counted a few times. The chain employs TRBV5-6 and TRBJ2-3, with D perhaps matching TRBD1 (5 bases). CDR3 length: 14 residues. V lost 1 base, J lost 3 bases, and 9 bases lay in between. Germline-derived CDR1 and CDR2 are SGHDT and YYEEEE. CDR3 region: CASSLWGKTDTQYF. CDR3 coding DNA: TGTGCCAGCAGCTTGTGGGGCAAAACAGATACGCAGTATTTT.

The table lists this clonotype with many counts. The chain uses TRBV12-3 or TRBV12-4 and TRBJ2-1; a possible D gene is TRBD2 (6 bases). This CDR3 is 15 amino acids long. Trimming shortened V by 2 bases and J by 4 bases, and 12 bases separated the two germline ends. The CDR3, as DNA: TGTGCCAGCAGTTTAACGCGGGGATATTACAATGAGCAGTTCTTC. Encoded protein: CASSLTRGYYNEQFF.

The CDR3 sequence is CASSPGPYRDTEAFF. CDR3 coding DNA: TGTGCCAGCAGTCCGGGCCCCTATAGGGACACTGAAGCTTTCTTT. V and J are TRBV2 and TRBJ1-1; D unclear. V was cut by 5 bases and J by 3 bases, with 16 bases left in between. The CDR3 contains 15 residues. The germline gives CDR1 SNHLY, CDR2 FYNNEI.

The chain is built from TRBV20-1 and TRBJ1-3, with D hard to call. Per the germline V gene, CDR1 is DFQATT and CDR2 is SNEGSKA (reference sequence). Trimming pared 3 bases from V and 4 bases from J, leaving 13 bases between. CDR3 length equals 14 residues. The CDR3 DNA sequence: TGCAGTGCTAGCAACGGTGTAAAGGGAAACACCATATATTTT. This translates into CSASNGVKGNTIYF.

The chain joins TRBV20-1 to TRBJ2-4; TRBD2 agrees at 8 bases. CDR1 and CDR2 (germline): DFQATT, SNEGSKA (reference sequence). This CDR3 comprises 14 residues. V shed 2 bases, J shed 6 bases, and the junction held 6 bases outside the gene matches. The CDR3, as DNA: TGCAGTGCTAGATTTGCGGGGGGTATAAACATTCAGTACTTC. Translated, it gives CSARFAGGINIQYF.

The V call is TRBV19, the J call TRBJ2-2, with D perhaps TRBD1 (6 bases). Per the germline V gene, CDR1 is LNHDA and CDR2 is SQIVND (reference sequence). The V end was cut by 5 bases, the J end by 1 base, with 17 bases between. The CDR3 loop spans 17 amino acids. The CDR3 protein is CASSPRPGTRNTGELFF. The CDR3 DNA reads as TGTGCCAGTAGTCCCCGACCCGGGACAAGGAACACCGGGGAGCTGTTTTTT. The full variable domain, in which reference TRBV19 and TRBJ2-2 provide the parts outside the CDR3, is DGGITQSPKYLFRKEGQNVTLSCEQNLNHDAMYWYRQDPGQGLRLIYYSQIVNDFQKGDIAEGYSVSREKKESFPLTVTSAQKNPTAFYLCASSPRPGTRNTGELFFGEGSRLTVL.

The chain couples TRBV13 to TRBJ2-2, with 12 bases identical to TRBD2. From germline, CDR1 is PRHDT and CDR2 FYEKMQ (reference sequence). The length of the CDR3 is 14 residues. V was pared by 6 bases and J by 10 bases, with 6 bases of the junction left unmatched. CDR3 nucleotides: TGTGCCAGCAGACGACTAGCGGGAGTCGCGGAGCTGTTTTTT. Protein sequence: CASRRLAGVAELFF.